The following is a T cell receptor (beta chain) sequence with its context. There is no known antigen for this receptor. Per-nucleotide qualities are absent, and no much larger clonotype sits a single base away. Including the terminal cysteine and phenylalanine, the CDR3 comprises 15 residues. The entry retains the CDR3 DNA only, 45 bases that are in frame from base 1. After removal of 3 bases from V and 6 bases from J, the junction retains 6 bases not matched to a gene. CDR1 and CDR2 were assigned from the germline V gene as SGHTA and FQGNSA. Each collaborating institution followed its own protocols to collect whole blood in K2EDTA tubes. For TCRbeta analysis, collaborators shipped samples as frozen whole blood, isolated PBMCs, or DNA extracted from either of those sample types. The sample belongs to a study of blood T cell repertoires in COVID-19 (TCRdb year 2020). Looking at the study overall: Samples covering the acute and convalescent phases of COVID-19 were provided by collaborators in the United States, Italy and Spain. Where available, HLA class I and class II types were obtained from metadata supplied by the sample provider rather than from assay-based typing. A de-identified subject ID, COVID-19 status, age in years and sex were almost always included in the sample metadata. The repertoires were released in a freely available public database intended as a resource for research on the immune response to SARS-CoV-2. Samples came from the ongoing ImmuneRACE study (first 160 participants) plus 1,254 subjects from 6 global collaborators. The material from the prospective study consisted of cDNA or gDNA derived from T cells, B-cell-depleted T cells, or PBMCs. Subjects who had been exposed to COVID-19, were actively infected with it, or had recovered from it provided the deeply sampled blood TCRbeta repertoires that made up the dataset.

The immunoSEQ Assay, a bias-controlled multiplex PCR, was used to amplify TCRbeta CDR3 regions from genomic DNA. Turning to the authors' computational methods: Within the assay, amplification of reference gene primers was used to estimate how many nucleated cells each sample contained. Sequence reads were collapsed and filtered to measure the absolute abundance of every unique TCRbeta CDR3 rearrangement. Productive Simpson clonality was computed per sample as the square root of Simpson's diversity index over productive rearrangements. The clones in this table, taken by TCRdb from immuneACCESS, are in-frame only. Not every clone is retained; where verified, under half of the shortfall comes from an unresolved V gene, and the cause of the rest is unknown. The DNA gave D and trimming, while V, J and clone size come from that table. In all, the sample holds under 150,000 clones, and 84% of those were seen once. Under 4.5% of the sample goes to the ten largest clones.

Results and caveats for the whole study, not just this receptor: The amount of clinical and demographic metadata varied by source and participant and was provided uncurated.

The chain was built from TRBV7-2 and TRBJ1-4, with 8 junctional bases fitting TRBD1. The sequenced sample was peripheral blood. This sequence was found in a woman in her fifties or sixties with acute or convalescent COVID-19. The CDR3 protein sequence reads: CASSFSGTGYEKLFF. The nucleotide sequence reads as follows: TGTGCCAGCAGCTTTTCCGGGACAGGTTATGAAAAACTGTTTTTT. Where the CDR3 stops, the reference TRBV7-2 and TRBJ1-4 genes take over; the full variable domain is GAGVSQSPSNKVTEKGKDVELRCDPISGHTALYWYRQSLGQGLEFLIYFQGNSAPDKSGLPSDRFSAERTGGSVSTLTIQRTQQEDSAVYLCASSFSGTGYEKLFFGSGTQLSVL.